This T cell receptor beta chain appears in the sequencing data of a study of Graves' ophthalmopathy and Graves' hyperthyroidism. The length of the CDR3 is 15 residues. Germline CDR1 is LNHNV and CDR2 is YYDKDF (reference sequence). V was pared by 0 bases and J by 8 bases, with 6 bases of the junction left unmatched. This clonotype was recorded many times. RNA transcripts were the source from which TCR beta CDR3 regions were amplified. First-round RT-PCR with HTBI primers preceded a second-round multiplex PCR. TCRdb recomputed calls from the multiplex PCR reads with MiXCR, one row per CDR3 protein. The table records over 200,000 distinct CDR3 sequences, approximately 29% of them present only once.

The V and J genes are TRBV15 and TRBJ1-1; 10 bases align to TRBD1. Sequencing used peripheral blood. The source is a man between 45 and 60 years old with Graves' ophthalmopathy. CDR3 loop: CATSRDGLTGGEAFF. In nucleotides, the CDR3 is TGTGCCACCAGCAGAGATGGGTTGACAGGGGGCGAAGCTTTCTTT. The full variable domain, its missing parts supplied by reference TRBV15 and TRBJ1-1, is DAMVIQNPRYQVTQFGKPVTLSCSQTLNHNVMYWYQQKSSQAPKLLFHYYDKDFNNEADTPDNFQSRRPNTSFCFLDIRSPGLGDTAMYLCATSRDGLTGGEAFFGQGTRLTVV.